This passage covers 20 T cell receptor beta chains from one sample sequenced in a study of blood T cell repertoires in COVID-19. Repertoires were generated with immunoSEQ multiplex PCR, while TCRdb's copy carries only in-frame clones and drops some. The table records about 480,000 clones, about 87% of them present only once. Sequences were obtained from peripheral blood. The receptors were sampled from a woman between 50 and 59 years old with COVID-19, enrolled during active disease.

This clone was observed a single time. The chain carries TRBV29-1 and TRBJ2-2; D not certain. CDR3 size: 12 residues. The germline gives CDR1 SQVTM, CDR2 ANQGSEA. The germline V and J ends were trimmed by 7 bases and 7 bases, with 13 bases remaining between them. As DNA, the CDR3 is TGCAGCGGAGGCCAGACGAGCGGGGAGCTGTTTTTT. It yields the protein CSGGQTSGELFF.

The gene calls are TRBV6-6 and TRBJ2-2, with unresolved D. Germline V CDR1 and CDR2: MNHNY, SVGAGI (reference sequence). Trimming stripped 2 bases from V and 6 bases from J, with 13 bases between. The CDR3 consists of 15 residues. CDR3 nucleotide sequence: TGTGCCAGCAGTTACGAGTTTCGAGTCCCCGGGGAGCTGTTTTTT. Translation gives CASSYEFRVPGELFF.

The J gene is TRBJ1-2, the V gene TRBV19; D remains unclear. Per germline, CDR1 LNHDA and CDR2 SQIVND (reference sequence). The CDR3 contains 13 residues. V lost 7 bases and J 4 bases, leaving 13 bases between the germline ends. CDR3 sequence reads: CASKEFLTYGYTF. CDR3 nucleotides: TGTGCCAGTAAAGAGTTTCTCACCTATGGCTACACCTTC.

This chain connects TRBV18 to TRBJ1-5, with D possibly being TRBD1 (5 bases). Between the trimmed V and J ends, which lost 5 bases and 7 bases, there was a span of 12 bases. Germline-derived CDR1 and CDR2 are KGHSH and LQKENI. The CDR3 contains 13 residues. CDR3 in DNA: TGTGCCAGCTCAAAGGGCCAGGGCCAGCCCCAGCATTTT. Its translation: CASSKGQGQPQHF. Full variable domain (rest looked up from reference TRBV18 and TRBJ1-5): NAGVMQNPRHLVRRRGQEARLRCSPMKGHSHVYWYRQLPEEGLKFMVYLQKENIIDESGMPKERFSAEFPKEGPSILRIQQVVRGDSAAYFCASSKGQGQPQHFGDGTRLSIL.

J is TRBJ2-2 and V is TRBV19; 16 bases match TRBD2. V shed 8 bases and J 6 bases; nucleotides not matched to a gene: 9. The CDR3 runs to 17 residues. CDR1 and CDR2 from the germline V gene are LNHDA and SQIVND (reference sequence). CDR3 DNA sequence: TGTGCCAGTGGGACTAGCGGGGGGGAGGCCGGAGCCGGGGAGCTGTTTTTT. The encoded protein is CASGTSGGEAGAGELFF.

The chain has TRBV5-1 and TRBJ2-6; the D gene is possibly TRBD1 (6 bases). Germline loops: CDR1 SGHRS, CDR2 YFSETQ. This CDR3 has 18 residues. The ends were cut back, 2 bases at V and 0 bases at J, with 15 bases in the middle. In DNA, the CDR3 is TGCGCCAGCAGCTTAAGTCGGGACACTAACTCTGGGGCCAACGTCCTGACTTTC. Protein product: CASSLSRDTNSGANVLTF.

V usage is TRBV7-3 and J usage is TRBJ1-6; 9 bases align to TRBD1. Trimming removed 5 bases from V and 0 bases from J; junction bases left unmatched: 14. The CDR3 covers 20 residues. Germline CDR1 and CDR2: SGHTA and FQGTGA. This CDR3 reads CASSPGQGVCRSSYNSPLHF. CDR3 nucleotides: TGTGCCAGCAGCCCGGGACAGGGAGTATGCAGGAGCTCCTATAATTCACCCCTCCACTTT.

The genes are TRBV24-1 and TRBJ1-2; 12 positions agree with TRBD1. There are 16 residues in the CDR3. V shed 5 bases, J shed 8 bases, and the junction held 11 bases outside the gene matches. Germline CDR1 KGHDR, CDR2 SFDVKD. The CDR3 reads CATSGRPGQGAQGYTF. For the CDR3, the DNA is TGTGCCACCAGTGGTCGACCGGGACAGGGGGCGCAAGGCTACACCTTC.

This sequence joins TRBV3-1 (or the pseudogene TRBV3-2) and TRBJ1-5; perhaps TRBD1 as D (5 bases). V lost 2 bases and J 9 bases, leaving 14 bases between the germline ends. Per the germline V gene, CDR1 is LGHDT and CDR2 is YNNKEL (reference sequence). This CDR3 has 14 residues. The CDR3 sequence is CASSQTTATPPQHF. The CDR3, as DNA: TGTGCCAGCAGCCAAACGACAGCTACGCCGCCCCAGCATTTT.

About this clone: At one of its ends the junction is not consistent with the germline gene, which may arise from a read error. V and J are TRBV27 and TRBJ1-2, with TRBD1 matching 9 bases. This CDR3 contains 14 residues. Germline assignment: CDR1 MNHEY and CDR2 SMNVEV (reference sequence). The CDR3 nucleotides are TGTGCCAGCAGTTCGACAGGGGGGAACTCTGGCTACACCTTC. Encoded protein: CASSSTGGNSGYTF.

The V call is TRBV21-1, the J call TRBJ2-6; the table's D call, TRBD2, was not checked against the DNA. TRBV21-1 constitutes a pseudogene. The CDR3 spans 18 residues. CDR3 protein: CASSNRELDLSGANVLTF. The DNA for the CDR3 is TGTGCCAGCAGCAACCGGGAACTCGATTTGTCTGGGGCCAACGTCCTGACTTTC.

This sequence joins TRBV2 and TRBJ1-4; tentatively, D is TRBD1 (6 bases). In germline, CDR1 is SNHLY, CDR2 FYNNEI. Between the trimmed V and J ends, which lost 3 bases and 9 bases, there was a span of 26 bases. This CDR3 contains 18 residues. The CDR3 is CASSETRGIGTRQKKLFF. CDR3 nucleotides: TGTGCCAGCAGTGAGACCCGCGGAATCGGGACACGGCAAAAAAAACTGTTTTTT. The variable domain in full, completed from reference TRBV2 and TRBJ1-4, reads EPEVTQTPSHQVTQMGQEVILRCVPISNHLYFYWYRQILGQKVEFLVSFYNNEISEKSEIFDDQFSVERPDGSNFTLKIRSTKLEDSAMYFCASSETRGIGTRQKKLFFGSGTQLSVL.

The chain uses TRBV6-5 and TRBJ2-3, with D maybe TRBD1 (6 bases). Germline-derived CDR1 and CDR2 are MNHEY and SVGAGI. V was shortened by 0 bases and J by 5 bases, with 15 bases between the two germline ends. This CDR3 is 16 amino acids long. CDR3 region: CASSYSVLQGQDTQYF. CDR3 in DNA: TGTGCCAGCAGTTACTCGGTCTTACAGGGTCAAGATACGCAGTATTTT.

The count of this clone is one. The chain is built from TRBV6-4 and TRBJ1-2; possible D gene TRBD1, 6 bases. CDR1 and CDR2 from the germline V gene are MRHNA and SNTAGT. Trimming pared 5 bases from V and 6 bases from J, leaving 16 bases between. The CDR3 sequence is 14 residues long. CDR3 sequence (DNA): TGTGCCAGCAGTCCATCTACAGGGAAGGATGGCTACACCTTC. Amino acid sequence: CASSPSTGKDGYTF.

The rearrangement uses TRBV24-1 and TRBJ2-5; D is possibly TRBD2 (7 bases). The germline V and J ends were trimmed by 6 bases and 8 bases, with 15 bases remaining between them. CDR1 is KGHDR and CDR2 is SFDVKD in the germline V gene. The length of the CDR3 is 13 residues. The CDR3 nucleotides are TGTGCCACCAGTTTGGGGAGGGGACAAACCCAGTACTTC. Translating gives CATSLGRGQTQYF.

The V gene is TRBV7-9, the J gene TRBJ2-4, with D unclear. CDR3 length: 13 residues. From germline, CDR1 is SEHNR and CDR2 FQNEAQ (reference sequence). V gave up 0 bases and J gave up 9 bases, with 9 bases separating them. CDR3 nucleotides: TGTGCCAGCAGCTTAGCGAGTGAGGTCATTCAGTACTTC. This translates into CASSLASEVIQYF.

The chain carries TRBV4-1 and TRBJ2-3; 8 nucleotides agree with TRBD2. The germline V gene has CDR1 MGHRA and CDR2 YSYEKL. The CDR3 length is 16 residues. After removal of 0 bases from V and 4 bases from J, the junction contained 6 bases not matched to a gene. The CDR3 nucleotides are TGCGCCAGCAGCCAAGAGGAAGGGACTAGGGCAGATACGCAGTATTTT. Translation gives CASSQEEGTRADTQYF.

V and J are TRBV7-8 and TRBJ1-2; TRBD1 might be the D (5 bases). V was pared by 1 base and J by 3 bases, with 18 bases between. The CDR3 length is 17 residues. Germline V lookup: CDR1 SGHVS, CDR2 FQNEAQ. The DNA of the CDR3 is TGTGCCAGCAGCTTAGAGTACGGCAGGGTCGGTTACTATGGCTACACCTTC. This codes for CASSLEYGRVGYYGYTF.

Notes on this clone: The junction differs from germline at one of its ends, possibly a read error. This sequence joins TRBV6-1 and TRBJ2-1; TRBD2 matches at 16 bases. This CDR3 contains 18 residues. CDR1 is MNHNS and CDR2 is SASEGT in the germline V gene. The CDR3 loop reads CASRDGTSGGGLYNEQFF. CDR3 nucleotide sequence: TGTGCCAGCCGTGATGGGACTAGCGGGGGGGGCTTGTACAATGAGCAGTTCTTC.

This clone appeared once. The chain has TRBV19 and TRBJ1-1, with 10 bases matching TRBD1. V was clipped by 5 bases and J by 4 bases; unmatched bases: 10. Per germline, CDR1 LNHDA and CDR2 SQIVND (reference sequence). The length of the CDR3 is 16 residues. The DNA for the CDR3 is TGTGCCAGTAGTCCCGGGGACAGGGGAACAGGCACTGAAGCTTTCTTT. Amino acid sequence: CASSPGDRGTGTEAFF.